This entry is about one T cell receptor (beta chain). Its antigen is as yet unknown. It was patients with CD8+CD57+ cell expansion by flow cytometry who were chosen for sequencing. The entry originates in a study of CD8+CD57+ T cells in acquired aplastic anemia. Study as a whole: DNA per sorted CD4+ or CD8+ sample ranged about 0.17 to 27.4 ug, averaging about 3 ug. Study conclusions and caveats: Overlapping CD8+ CDR3 repertoires of patients and controls contained approximately 28 shared sequences.

It was genomic DNA that served as the template for profiling TCR beta VDJ and CDR3. Each CDR3 protein gets one entry after TCRdb re-called the reads with MiXCR. The table shows 130,000 or so distinct CDR3 sequences, with almost 40% occurring only once. The CDR3 has 16 amino acids. The V gene end was trimmed by 6 bases and the J gene end by 6 bases; junction bases not matched to a gene: 13. Germline-derived CDR1 and CDR2 are SGHVS and FQNEAQ. This clonotype was obtained from a human donor with aplastic anemia. Sequenced: sorted CD4+, CD8+, or CD8+CD57+ T cells (not recorded which) from PBMCs. The gene calls are TRBV7-8 and TRBJ1-2, with 10 bases identical to TRBD1. The CDR3 DNA sequence: TGTGCCAGCAGAGCTCCCGGGACAGGGGACGGGGATGGCTACACCTTC. This codes for CASRAPGTGDGDGYTF. Full variable domain (outside the CDR3, taken from reference TRBV7-8 and TRBJ1-2): GAGVSQSPRYKVAKRGQDVALRCDPISGHVSLFWYQQALGQGPEFLTYFQNEAQLDKSGLPSDRFFAERPEGSVSTLKIQRTQQEDSAVYLCASRAPGTGDGDGYTFGSGTRLTVV.